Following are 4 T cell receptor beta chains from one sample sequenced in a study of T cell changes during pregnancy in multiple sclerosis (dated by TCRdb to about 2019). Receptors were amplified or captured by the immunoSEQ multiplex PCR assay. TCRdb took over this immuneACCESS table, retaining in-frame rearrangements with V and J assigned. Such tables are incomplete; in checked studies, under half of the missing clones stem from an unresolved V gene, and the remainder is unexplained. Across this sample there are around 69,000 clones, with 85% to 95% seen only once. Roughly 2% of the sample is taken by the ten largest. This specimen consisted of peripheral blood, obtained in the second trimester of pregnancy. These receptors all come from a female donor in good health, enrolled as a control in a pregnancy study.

The CDR3 DNA reads TGTGCCAGCAGGCCGAGGTGGAAAAACTATGGCTACACCTTC. It is translated as CASRPRWKNYGYTF. The chain couples TRBV28 to TRBJ1-2; D is undetermined. Germline V gene sequence: CDR1 MDHEN, CDR2 SYDVKM. Between the trimmed V and J ends, which lost 6 bases and 2 bases, there was a span of 13 bases. The CDR3 runs to 14 residues.

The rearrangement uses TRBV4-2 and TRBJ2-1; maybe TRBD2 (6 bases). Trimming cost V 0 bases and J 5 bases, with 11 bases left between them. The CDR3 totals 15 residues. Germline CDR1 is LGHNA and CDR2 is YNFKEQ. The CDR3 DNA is TGTGCCAGCAGCCAAGAGGGGAGGCGGGACAATGAGCAGTTCTTC. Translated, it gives CASSQEGRRDNEQFF.

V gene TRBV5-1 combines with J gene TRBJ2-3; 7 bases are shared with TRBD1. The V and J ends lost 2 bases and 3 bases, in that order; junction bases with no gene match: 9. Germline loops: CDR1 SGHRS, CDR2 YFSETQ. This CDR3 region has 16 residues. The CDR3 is CASSLVLGGETDTQYF. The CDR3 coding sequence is TGCGCCAGCAGCTTAGTATTAGGGGGCGAGACAGATACGCAGTATTTT.

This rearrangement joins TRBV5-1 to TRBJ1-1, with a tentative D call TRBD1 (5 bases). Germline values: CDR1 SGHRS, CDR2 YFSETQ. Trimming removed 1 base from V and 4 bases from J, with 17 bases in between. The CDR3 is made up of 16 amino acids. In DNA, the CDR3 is TGCGCCAGCAGCTTGACGCTTATGGGGGGGAGCACTGAAGCTTTCTTT. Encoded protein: CASSLTLMGGSTEAFF.